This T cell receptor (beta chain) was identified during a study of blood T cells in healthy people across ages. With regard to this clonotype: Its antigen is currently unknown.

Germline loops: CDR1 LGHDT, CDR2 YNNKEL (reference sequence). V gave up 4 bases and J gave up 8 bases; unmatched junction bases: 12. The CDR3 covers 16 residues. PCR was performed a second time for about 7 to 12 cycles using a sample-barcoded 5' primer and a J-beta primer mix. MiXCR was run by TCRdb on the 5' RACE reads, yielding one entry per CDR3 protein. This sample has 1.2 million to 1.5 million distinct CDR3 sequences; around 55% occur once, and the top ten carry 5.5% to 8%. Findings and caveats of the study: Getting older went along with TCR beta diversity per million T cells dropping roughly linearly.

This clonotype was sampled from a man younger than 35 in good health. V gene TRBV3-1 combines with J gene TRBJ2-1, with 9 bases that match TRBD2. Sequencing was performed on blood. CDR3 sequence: CASSLAGGPVDHEQFF. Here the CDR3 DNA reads TGTGCCAGCAGCCTGGCGGGAGGGCCGGTTGATCATGAGCAGTTCTTC.